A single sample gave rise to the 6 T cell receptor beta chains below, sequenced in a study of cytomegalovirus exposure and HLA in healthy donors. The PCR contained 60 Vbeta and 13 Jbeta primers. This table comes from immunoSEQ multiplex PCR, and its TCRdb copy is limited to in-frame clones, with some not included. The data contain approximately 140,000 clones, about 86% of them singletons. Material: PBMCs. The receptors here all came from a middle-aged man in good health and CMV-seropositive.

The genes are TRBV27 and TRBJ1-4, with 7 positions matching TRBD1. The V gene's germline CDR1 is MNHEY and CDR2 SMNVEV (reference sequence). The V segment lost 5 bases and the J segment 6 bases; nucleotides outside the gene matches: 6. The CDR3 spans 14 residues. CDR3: CASSNDREDEKLFF. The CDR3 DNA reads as TGTGCCAGCAGTAACGACAGGGAAGATGAAAAACTGTTTTTT.

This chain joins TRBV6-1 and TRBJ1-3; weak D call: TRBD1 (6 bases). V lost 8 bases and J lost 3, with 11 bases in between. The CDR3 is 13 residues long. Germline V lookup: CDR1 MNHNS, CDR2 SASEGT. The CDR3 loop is CASRRTVGNTIYF. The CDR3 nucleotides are TGTGCCAGCCGGAGGACAGTTGGAAACACCATATATTTT.

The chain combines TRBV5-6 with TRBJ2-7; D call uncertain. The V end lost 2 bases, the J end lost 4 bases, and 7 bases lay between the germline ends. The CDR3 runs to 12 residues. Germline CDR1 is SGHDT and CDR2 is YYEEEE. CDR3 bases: TGTGCCAGCAGCTTAACCGGTTACGAGCAGTACTTC. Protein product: CASSLTGYEQYF.

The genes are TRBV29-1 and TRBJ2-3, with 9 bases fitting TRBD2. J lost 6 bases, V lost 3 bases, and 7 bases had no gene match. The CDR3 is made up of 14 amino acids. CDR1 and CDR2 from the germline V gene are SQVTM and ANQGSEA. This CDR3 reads CSVDGLAGEDTQYF. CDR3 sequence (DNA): TGCAGCGTTGATGGTTTAGCGGGAGAGGATACGCAGTATTTT.

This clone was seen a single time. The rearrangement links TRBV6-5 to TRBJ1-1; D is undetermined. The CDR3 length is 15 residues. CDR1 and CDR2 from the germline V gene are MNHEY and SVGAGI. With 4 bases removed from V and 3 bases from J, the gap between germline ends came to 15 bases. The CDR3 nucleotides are TGTGCCAGCAGTTTCGACCGTTCTCGGGACACTGAAGCTTTCTTT. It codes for CASSFDRSRDTEAFF.

Here the CDR3 reads CASSYSSGRAFNEQFF. CDR3 in DNA: TGTGCCAGCAGTTATTCTAGCGGGAGGGCCTTCAATGAGCAGTTCTTC. This chain joins TRBV6-6 and TRBJ2-1; 12 bases line up with TRBD2. Germline CDR1 reads MNHNY; CDR2 reads SVGAGI (reference sequence). The CDR3 consists of 16 residues. The J segment lost 6 bases and the V segment lost 3 bases, leaving 6 bases of the junction unmatched.